This T cell receptor beta chain was obtained from a study of Tregs in tolerant kidney transplant recipients. Repertoires were generated with immunoSEQ multiplex PCR, while TCRdb's copy carries only in-frame clones and drops some. Among about 46,000 clones listed, about 89% were seen once. Before regulatory T cell sorting, thawed PBMCs rested overnight at 37°C in 200 IU/ml IL-2. On this clone itself: Its antigen is undetermined.

The V end was cut by 5 bases, the J end by 10 bases, with 11 bases between. Germline CDR1 reads MNHNY; CDR2 reads SVGAGI (reference sequence). This CDR3 is 11 amino acids long. Study results and caveats: Activated donor B cell expansion appeared to reveal the most relevant donor-specific TCRbeta repertoire. Biological reproducibility was not directly addressed, but technical replication error appeared minimal.

This chain uses TRBV6-6 with TRBJ1-1; D not certain. Specimen: Tregs from blood. This TCR came from a human donor in good health. CDR3 loop: CASSPQGSAFF. The CDR3, as DNA: TGTGCCAGCAGTCCCCAAGGGTCAGCTTTCTTT.